What follows is one T cell receptor (beta chain) and its context. Its target antigen remains unknown. There are no base qualities to consult, and no much larger clone falls within one base. This record belongs to a study of T cell changes during pregnancy in multiple sclerosis (dated by TCRdb to between 2019 and 2020). With regard to the full study: The study examined how the T cell repertoire changed over the course of pregnancy in women with multiple sclerosis.

The CDR3 sequence holds 17 residues, the cysteine and phenylalanine included. Only the CDR3 DNA is retained, 51 bases long and in frame from the first base. The germline V and J ends show losses of 5 bases and 7 bases respectively, and no gene match explains 11 bases of the junction. CDR1 and CDR2 (MDHEN, SYDVKM) derive from the germline V gene. The method was the immunoSEQ multiplex PCR assay. TCRdb took over this immuneACCESS table, retaining in-frame rearrangements with V and J assigned. Such tables are incomplete; in checked studies, under half of the missing clones stem from an unresolved V gene, and the remainder is unexplained. The sample yields more than 65,000 clones; about 93% were counted once. In total, the top ten clones hold 0.35% to 0.45% of the sample.

The input for sequencing was CD4+ T cells from peripheral blood mononuclear cells, taken before pregnancy. The V gene is TRBV28 and the J gene is TRBJ2-1, and TRBD2 aligns with 13 junction nucleotides. The source is a female donor with multiple sclerosis, enrolled in a pregnancy study. The DNA reads TGTGCCAGCAGTCCGACTAGCGGGAGGTGGGAGGGGAATGAGCAGTTCTTC. Its coded protein is CASSPTSGRWEGNEQFF.